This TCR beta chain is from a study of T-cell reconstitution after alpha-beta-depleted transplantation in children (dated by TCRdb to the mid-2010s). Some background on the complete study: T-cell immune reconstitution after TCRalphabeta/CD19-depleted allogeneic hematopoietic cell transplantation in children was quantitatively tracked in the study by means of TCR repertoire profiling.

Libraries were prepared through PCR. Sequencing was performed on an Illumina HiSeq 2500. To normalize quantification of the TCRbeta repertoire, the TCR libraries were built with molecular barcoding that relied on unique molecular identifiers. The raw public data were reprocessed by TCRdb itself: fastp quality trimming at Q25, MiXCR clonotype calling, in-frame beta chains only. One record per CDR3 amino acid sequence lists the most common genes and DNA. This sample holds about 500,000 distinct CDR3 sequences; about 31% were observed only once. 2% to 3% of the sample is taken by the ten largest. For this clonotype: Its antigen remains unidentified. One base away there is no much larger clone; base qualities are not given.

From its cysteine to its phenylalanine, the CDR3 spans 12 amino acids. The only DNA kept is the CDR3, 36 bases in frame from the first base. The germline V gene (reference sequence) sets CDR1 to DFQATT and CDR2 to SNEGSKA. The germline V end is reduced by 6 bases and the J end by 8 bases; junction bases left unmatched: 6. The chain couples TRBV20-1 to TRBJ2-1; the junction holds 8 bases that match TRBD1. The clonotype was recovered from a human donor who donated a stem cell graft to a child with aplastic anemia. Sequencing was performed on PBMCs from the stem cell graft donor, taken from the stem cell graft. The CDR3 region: CSATRQGHEQFF. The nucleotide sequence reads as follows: TGCAGTGCAACGCGACAGGGGCATGAGCAGTTCTTC.